The TCR beta chain described here comes from a study of cytomegalovirus exposure and HLA in healthy donors. PCR primers comprised 60 Vbeta and 13 Jbeta primers. Method: immunoSEQ multiplex PCR; TCRdb's copy keeps in-frame clones and lacks some. Altogether 90,000 to 130,000 clones are present, 75% to 85% being singletons, with the ten largest covering approximately 3.1%. Study results and caveats: It was reported in a later analysis that an Asian-associated ancestry cluster showed fewer N-insertions than the roughly 710-donor mean.

As regards this clone: As yet, its antigen is unknown.

The V gene's germline CDR1 is MNHNS and CDR2 SASEGT. Trimming took 7 bases from V and 5 from J, leaving 12 bases between them. This CDR3 has 13 amino acids. V usage is TRBV6-1 and J usage is TRBJ1-3; D unresolved. The sequence was collected from a woman aged 18-29 years in good health and CMV-seropositive. Material: PBMCs. CDR3 sequence reads: CASMRPMRNTIYF. DNA of the CDR3: TGTGCCAGCATGAGGCCGATGAGAAACACCATATATTTT.